This TCR beta chain was identified in a study of blood T cell repertoires in COVID-19. Across the study: Both acute and convalescent COVID-19 samples were obtained from the United States, Italy and Spain. Sample material is recorded as cDNA or gDNA derived from T cells, B-cell-depleted T cells, or PBMCs.

Per the authors' pipeline: Amplification with reference gene primers provided the estimates of nucleated cell counts. Only in-frame clones appear in the TCRdb table, and some are missing; sequencing was by immunoSEQ multiplex PCR. V, J and clone size reflect that table, while D and trimming were determined from the DNA. The sample contains around 200,000 clones, more than 70% of which appear only once. The V end was cut by 8 bases, the J end by 5 bases, with 18 bases between. Germline V gene sequence: CDR1 LNHNV, CDR2 YYDKDF (reference sequence). This CDR3 spans 14 amino acids. Sample: peripheral blood. The J gene is TRBJ2-5, the V gene TRBV15, with D possibly TRBD2 on 7 matching bases. The origin of this receptor is a man aged 40-49 years with active or convalescent COVID-19. The CDR3 DNA reads TGTGCCACCGCGGCTCCGGGGGGCTGGGAGACCCAGTACTTC. Translated, it gives CATAAPGGWETQYF.